This TCR beta chain was captured by sequencing in a study of cytomegalovirus exposure and HLA in healthy donors. Findings of the study overall: Common viral pathogens seemed, in a later analysis, to connect with several of the most significant clusters.

The CDR3 extends over 15 amino acids. Per germline, CDR1 MDHEN and CDR2 SYDVKM. With V trimmed by 7 bases and J by 7 bases, 12 bases remained unmatched. On this clone itself: Its target is unknown.

Use of 60 Vbeta and 13 Jbeta primers characterized the PCR. Sequencing was performed with immunoSEQ multiplex PCR; in TCRdb, only in-frame clones are kept and a portion is missing. The sample table sets out 200,000 to 250,000 clones. This rearrangement joins TRBV28 to TRBJ1-4; 7 bases line up with TRBD1. The receptor was derived from a woman in her 30s in good health and CMV-seropositive. Material for sequencing was PBMCs. CDR3 coding DNA: TGTGCCAGCACGCCGTACAGGGGCATGGGTGAAAAACTGTTTTTT. It codes for CASTPYRGMGEKLFF.